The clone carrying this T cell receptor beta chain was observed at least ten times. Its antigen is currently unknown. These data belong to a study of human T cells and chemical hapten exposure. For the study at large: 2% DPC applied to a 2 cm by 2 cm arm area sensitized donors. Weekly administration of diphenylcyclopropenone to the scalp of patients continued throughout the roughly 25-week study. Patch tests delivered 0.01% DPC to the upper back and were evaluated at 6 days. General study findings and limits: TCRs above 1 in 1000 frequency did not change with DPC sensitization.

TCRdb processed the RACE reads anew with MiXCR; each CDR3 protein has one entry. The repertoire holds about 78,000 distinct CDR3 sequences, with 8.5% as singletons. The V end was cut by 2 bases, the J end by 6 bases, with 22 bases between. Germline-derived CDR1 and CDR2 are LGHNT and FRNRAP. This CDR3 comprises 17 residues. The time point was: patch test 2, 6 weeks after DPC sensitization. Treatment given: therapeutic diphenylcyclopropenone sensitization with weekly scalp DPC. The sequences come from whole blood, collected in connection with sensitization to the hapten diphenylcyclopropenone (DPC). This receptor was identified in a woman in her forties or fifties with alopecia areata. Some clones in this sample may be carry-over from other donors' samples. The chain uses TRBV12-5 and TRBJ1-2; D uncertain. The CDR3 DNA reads TGTGCTAGTGGTTTGCCTGGGCTGAGCAGTCAGAAAAATGGCTACACCTTC. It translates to CASGLPGLSSQKNGYTF. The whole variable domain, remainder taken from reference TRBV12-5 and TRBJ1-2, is DARVTQTPRHKVTEMGQEVTMRCQPILGHNTVFWYRQTMMQGLELLAYFRNRAPLDDSGMPKDRFSAEMPDATLATLKIQPSEPRDSAVYFCASGLPGLSSQKNGYTFGSGTRLTVV.